This T cell receptor beta chain stems from a study of T cell responses to AZD1222 COVID-19 vaccine. As regards this clone: Its antigen is as yet unknown.

Findings and limits, study-wide: The peak T cell response came first, and repertoires were sampled only after it. After two AZD1222 doses, spike-specific TCR breadth and depth rose versus day 0.

Repertoires were generated with immunoSEQ multiplex PCR, while TCRdb's copy carries only in-frame clones and drops some. Of about 82,000 clones in the sample, 70% to 90% were seen once. Germline lookup yields CDR1 KGHDR and CDR2 SFDVKD. After removal of 4 bases from V and 2 bases from J, the junction contained 6 bases not matched to a gene. CDR3 length equals 15 residues. The origin of this receptor is an adult who received the AZD1222 COVID-19 vaccine. The chain uses TRBV24-1 and TRBJ2-7, with 8 bases matching TRBD1. Sequencing used peripheral blood, obtained 28 days after the second AZD1222 dose. The CDR3 nucleotides read TGTGCCACCAGTGACGCGGGACAGGACACCTACGAGCAGTACTTC. This sequence encodes CATSDAGQDTYEQYF.